Here is one T cell receptor beta chain with its context. The ends were cut back, 6 bases at V and 1 base at J, with 8 bases in the middle. CDR3 length: 13 residues. The germline V gene has CDR1 MNHNY and CDR2 SVGAGI (reference sequence). This sample is drawn from a study of control samples from healthy donors and cancer patients. The protocol was immunoSEQ multiplex PCR, while the TCRdb copy is restricted to in-frame clones and leaves out a portion. The sample yields roughly 94,000 clones, 84% seen once. This TCR was recovered from a man aged 70 or older with lung cancer. The sequenced material came from PBMCs. V usage is TRBV6-6 and J usage is TRBJ2-3; D remains ambiguous. The CDR3: CASRPYRTDTQYF. CDR3 DNA: TGTGCCAGCAGACCCTATCGCACAGATACGCAGTATTTT.